This TCR beta chain was profiled in a study of shared clonotypes between healthy human individuals. The study's findings and limits: Only blood was sampled, and tissue TCR repertoires likely differ from blood ones.

Cells designated naive CD8 were CD45RO-negative and were positively selected for CCR7, with terminally differentiated effector memory CD45RA+ cells excluded. With respect to this clone: Antigen: not known.

The genomic DNA of each subset was split evenly across several immunoSEQ plates. Produced via immunoSEQ multiplex PCR; TCRdb's table is partial and in-frame only. The sample has 2 million to 2.5 million clones, roughly 94% seen once. The CDR3 runs 14 residues. V shed 5 bases and J shed 2 bases, with 12 bases lying between them. Germline V CDR1 and CDR2: MNHEY, SMNVEV (reference sequence). This clonotype was sampled from a man aged 18-30 years in good health. The sequencing sample was made of naive CD8+ T cells sorted from blood. The chain has TRBV27 and TRBJ1-2; TRBD1 might be the D (6 bases). The CDR3 sequence: CASSPTGPNYGYTF. In nucleotides, the CDR3 is TGTGCCAGCAGTCCGACAGGTCCCAACTATGGCTACACCTTC.